These 24 T cell receptor beta chains share one sample of origin, sequenced in a study of T-cell reconstitution after alpha-beta-depleted transplantation in children. Researchers prepared the TCRbeta library using unique molecular identifiers, the study reports. TCRdb re-derived calls from the PCR reads in MiXCR, one entry per CDR3 protein. Among fewer than 1 million distinct CDR3 sequences listed, about 15% were seen once. This sample comprised PBMCs, mostly from graft donor cells, obtained 360 days after TCRalphabeta/CD19-depleted stem cell transplant. Receptors originate from a male patient younger than 18 who had a stem cell transplant for acute lymphoblastic leukemia, so the T cells may come from the graft donor.

V is TRBV19 and J is TRBJ2-1; TRBD2 aligns across 13 bases. CDR1 LNHDA and CDR2 SQIVND come from the germline V gene (reference sequence). Unmatched junction bases numbered 4, after V lost 9 bases and J lost 8 bases. The CDR3 is 13 residues long. For the CDR3, the DNA is TGTGCCAGCGGGACTAGCGGGACCGATGAGCAGTTCTTC. Residues: CASGTSGTDEQFF.

The rearrangement links TRBV5-5 to TRBJ1-5; TRBD1 agrees at 10 bases. Germline V gene sequence: CDR1 SGHKS, CDR2 YYEKEE (reference sequence). The CDR3 extends over 15 amino acids. The J segment lost 7 bases and the V segment lost 3 bases, leaving 7 bases of the junction unmatched. CDR3 region: CASSSGTGAIQPQHF. The CDR3 DNA follows: TGTGCCAGCAGCTCCGGGACAGGGGCCATCCAGCCCCAGCATTTT.

This chain links TRBV5-1 with TRBJ2-5; 16 nucleotides align to TRBD2. Germline values: CDR1 SGHRS, CDR2 YFSETQ. J lost 5 bases, V lost 5 bases, and 9 bases had no gene match. The CDR3 length is 17 residues. CDR3 residues: CASRAGTSGRATETQYF. The CDR3 nucleotides are TGCGCCAGCAGGGCCGGGACTAGCGGGAGGGCCACGGAGACCCAGTACTTC.

In its sample, this clonotype was seen a few times. The chain links TRBV5-1 to TRBJ2-7, with 8 bases aligning to TRBD2. The germline gives CDR1 SGHRS, CDR2 YFSETQ. The CDR3 loop spans 16 amino acids. The ends lost 1 base at V and 0 bases at J; junction bases unmatched: 6. Written as DNA, the CDR3 is TGCGCCAGCAGCTTGACTAGCGGCCGGATCTCCTACGAGCAGTACTTC. Protein product: CASSLTSGRISYEQYF.

V is TRBV19 and J is TRBJ2-6; 9 nucleotides align to TRBD1. Germline-derived CDR1 and CDR2 are LNHDA and SQIVND (reference sequence). V lost 5 bases to trimming and J lost 4 bases; unmatched junction nucleotides: 3. The CDR3 spans 15 residues. CDR3 amino acids: CASSLGQGGANVLTF. Written as DNA, the CDR3 is TGTGCCAGTAGTCTTGGACAGGGGGGGGCCAACGTCCTGACTTTC. Complete variable domain (other parts from reference TRBV19 and TRBJ2-6): DGGITQSPKYLFRKEGQNVTLSCEQNLNHDAMYWYRQDPGQGLRLIYYSQIVNDFQKGDIAEGYSVSREKKESFPLTVTSAQKNPTAFYLCASSLGQGGANVLTFGAGSRLTVL.

This clonotype has a handful of counts. The chain has TRBV2 and TRBJ2-1, with D possibly matching TRBD1 (6 bases). The CDR3 extends over 12 amino acids. Germline V gives CDR1 SNHLY, CDR2 FYNNEI. V lost 7 bases and J 10 bases, leaving 14 bases between the germline ends. The CDR3 protein is CASTHRVEEQFF. CDR3 in DNA: TGTGCCAGCACCCACAGGGTGGAGGAGCAGTTCTTC.

The sample holds a few counts of this clonotype. The chain links TRBV29-1 to TRBJ1-1; weak D call: TRBD1 (5 bases). The V gene lost 5 bases and the J gene lost 10 bases, with 20 bases spanning the gap. The CDR3 is 13 amino acids. Germline V CDR1 and CDR2: SQVTM, ANQGSEA. The CDR3 DNA reads TGCAGCGTTTTGAAGACAGCGTCCTCGTCAGCTTTCTTT. Translating gives CSVLKTASSSAFF.

This clonotype was counted only a few times. The rearrangement uses TRBV7-9 and TRBJ2-1, with 10 bases lining up with TRBD2. The CDR3 loop spans 17 amino acids. Losses at the gene ends were 3 bases for V and 1 base for J; bases not matched to a gene: 6. Germline CDR1 and CDR2: SEHNR and FQNEAQ (reference sequence). CDR3 region: CASSFPTSGLSYNEQFF. The CDR3 DNA reads as TGTGCCAGCAGCTTTCCGACTAGCGGGCTTTCCTACAATGAGCAGTTCTTC.

This clonotype was recorded at least ten times. The genes are TRBV12-3 or TRBV12-4 and TRBJ2-7, with a possible D match to TRBD1 (6 bases). This CDR3 has 12 amino acids. V lost 5 bases to trimming and J lost 6 bases, with 11 bases between them. CDR3 sequence (DNA): TGTGCCAGCAGTCCCAGGGGCCCCGAGCAGTACTTC. Protein: CASSPRGPEQYF.

As to this clonotype: One junction end disagrees with the germline gene, perhaps due to a read error. The V gene is TRBV27, the J gene TRBJ2-7, with D perhaps TRBD2 (6 bases). This CDR3 contains 14 residues. Germline V gene sequence: CDR1 MNHEY, CDR2 SMNVEV (reference sequence). The DNA for the CDR3 is TGTGCCAGCAGTATATCCGGGACTGCATGGGAGCAGTACTTC. It yields the protein CASSISGTAWEQYF.

This clonotype was seen only a few times. The chain has TRBV5-1 and TRBJ2-2, with a weak D call TRBD1 (6 bases). The CDR3 is made up of 15 amino acids. Germline V gene sequence: CDR1 SGHRS, CDR2 YFSETQ. The V and J ends lost 7 bases and 1 base respectively, with 14 bases between them. The CDR3 bases are TGCGCCAGCGAGCTTGGACAGCTGAACACCGGGGAGCTGTTTTTT. Residues: CASELGQLNTGELFF.

A few counts support this clonotype. The CDR3 region is CASSLGTSGISTDTQYF. CDR3 DNA: TGCGCCAGCAGCTTGGGGACTAGCGGGATCTCCACAGATACGCAGTATTTT. The rearrangement uses TRBV5-1 and TRBJ2-3; 12 nucleotides agree with TRBD2. The V gene end was trimmed by 0 bases and the J gene end by 2 bases; junction bases not matched to a gene: 4. Germline V gene sequence: CDR1 SGHRS, CDR2 YFSETQ. The CDR3 is 17 residues long.

This rearrangement joins TRBV27 to TRBJ2-1; D is possibly TRBD1 or TRBD2 (6 bases each). Germline-derived CDR1 and CDR2 are MNHEY and SMNVEV (reference sequence). Trimming pared 6 bases from V and 7 bases from J, leaving 16 bases between. The length of the CDR3 is 14 residues. CDR3 sequence: CASRGGREWNEQFF. For the CDR3, the DNA is TGTGCCAGCAGAGGGGGGCGCGAGTGGAATGAGCAGTTCTTC.

This clonotype was seen a few times. The chain carries TRBV12-3 or TRBV12-4 and TRBJ2-1, with a tentative D call TRBD1 (5 bases). This CDR3 has 15 amino acids. The V end was cut by 3 bases, the J end by 5 bases, with 14 bases between. CDR3 region: CASSFDPPRDNEQFF. The CDR3, as DNA: TGTGCCAGCAGTTTTGACCCCCCCAGGGACAATGAGCAGTTCTTC.

The rearrangement uses TRBV3-1 and TRBJ2-7; D unresolved. Trimming removed 7 bases from V and 3 bases from J, with 10 bases in between. Germline CDR1 is LGHDT and CDR2 is YNNKEL (reference sequence). CDR3 size: 12 residues. The CDR3 spells CASTSPHYEQYF. CDR3 sequence (DNA): TGTGCCAGCACCTCACCCCACTACGAGCAGTACTTC.

This clonotype turned up a few times. The rearrangement links TRBV5-1 to TRBJ2-4, with D unclear. Trimming removed 0 bases from V and 3 bases from J, with 4 bases in between. Germline V lookup: CDR1 SGHRS, CDR2 YFSETQ. This CDR3 is built from 13 residues. Here the CDR3 reads CASSLESKNIQYF. DNA for the CDR3: TGCGCCAGCAGCTTGGAGAGCAAAAACATTCAGTACTTC.

The chain couples TRBV27 to TRBJ2-7; D may match TRBD1 or TRBD2 (5 bases each). This CDR3 is 14 amino acids long. CDR1 is MNHEY and CDR2 is SMNVEV in the germline V gene (reference sequence). Trimming removed 6 bases from V and 3 bases from J, with 15 bases in between. The chain's CDR3 is CASRSGAGDYEQYF. DNA for the CDR3: TGTGCCAGCAGGTCCGGGGCTGGGGACTACGAGCAGTACTTC.

The rearrangement links TRBV15 to TRBJ2-2; 7 nucleotides match TRBD1. Germline assignment: CDR1 LNHNV and CDR2 YYDKDF (reference sequence). With 1 base clipped from V and 6 bases from J, the junction kept 5 bases outside the gene matches. CDR3 length equals 15 residues. Written as DNA, the CDR3 is TGTGCCACCAGCAGAGTGAGGGGGCAGCCCGGGGAGCTGTTTTTT. It encodes CATSRVRGQPGELFF.

This clonotype was seen more than once but under ten times. The chain is built from TRBV5-1 and TRBJ2-2; 8 bases align to TRBD1. The germline V gene encodes CDR1 SGHRS and CDR2 YFSETQ. The CDR3 has 16 residues. The J segment lost 3 bases and the V segment lost 4 bases, leaving 8 bases of the junction unmatched. CDR3 region: CASSPDRAVYTGELFF. Written as DNA, the CDR3 is TGCGCCAGCAGCCCGGACAGGGCGGTGTACACCGGGGAGCTGTTTTTT.

The table lists this clonotype with a count of one. This chain connects TRBV25-1 to TRBJ2-3, with D possibly being TRBD1 (5 bases). The germline V gene encodes CDR1 MGHDK and CDR2 SYGVNS. The V end was cut by 2 bases, the J end by 5 bases, with 17 bases between. This CDR3 has 16 amino acids. CDR3: CASSEPTRGSQDTQYF. The CDR3 DNA reads as TGTGCCAGCAGTGAACCGACAAGGGGATCTCAAGATACGCAGTATTTT.

The chain joins TRBV29-1 to TRBJ2-1; 10 bases match TRBD2. The CDR3 sequence is 16 residues long. With 4 bases clipped from V and 7 bases from J, the junction kept 13 bases outside the gene matches. Germline V gives CDR1 SQVTM, CDR2 ANQGSEA. The DNA for the CDR3 is TGCAGCGTTGGCTTACAAGCGGGAGGGCCTTTAAATGAGCAGTTCTTC. Residues: CSVGLQAGGPLNEQFF.

The V and J genes are TRBV20-1 and TRBJ2-1; 14 bases are shared with TRBD2. This CDR3 is built from 15 residues. The ends lost 6 bases at V and 4 bases at J; junction bases unmatched: 5. The germline V gene has CDR1 DFQATT and CDR2 SNEGSKA (reference sequence). The CDR3 DNA is TGCAGTGCCCCCGGGACTAGCGGGGGATACAATGAGCAGTTCTTC. Its translation: CSAPGTSGGYNEQFF.

This clonotype showed up many times. The CDR3 region has the DNA TGTGCTAGTGGTTTGGGGGGAAACGCCTACAATGAGCAGTTCTTC. It encodes CASGLGGNAYNEQFF. The rearrangement links TRBV12-5 to TRBJ2-1; D not certain. Germline V gene data show CDR1 as LGHNT and CDR2 as FRNRAP. With 1 base removed from V and 2 bases from J, the gap between germline ends came to 9 bases. The CDR3 runs to 15 residues.

In this sample, this clonotype turned up a few times. The CDR3 DNA sequence: TGCAACCTTCCGGGCGGGACAGGGGATACGCAGTATTTT. It encodes CNLPGGTGDTQYF. The chain uses TRBV20-1 and TRBJ2-3; TRBD1 agrees at 9 bases. Germline V gives CDR1 DFQATT, CDR2 SNEGSKA (reference sequence). There are 13 residues in the CDR3.